The present TCR beta chain was sequenced within a study of shared clonotypes between healthy human individuals. The study's findings and limits: The low donor count limited represented genetic and exposure-history diversity.

Researchers drew on about 100 million PBMCs for genomic DNA from unsorted samples. Worth noting for this clone: Its antigen is still unknown.

V shed 5 bases, J shed 8 bases, and the junction held 6 bases outside the gene matches. This CDR3 spans 13 amino acids. Germline V lookup: CDR1 MNHEY, CDR2 SMNVEV (reference sequence). An even split of each subset's genomic DNA across several immunoSEQ plates was performed. Libraries were prepared by immunoSEQ multiplex PCR; TCRdb keeps only in-frame clonotypes and omits some of them. The sample holds about 490,000 clones; 70% to 80% are singletons and the top ten take around 12%. The rearrangement joins TRBV27 to TRBJ1-2, with 9 positions matching TRBD1. Input material: PBMCs. The TCR was taken from a woman aged 40-49 years in good health. Some clones in this sample may be carry-over from other donors' samples. CDR3 DNA sequence: TGTGCCAGCAGTGCCGACAGGGGGGGCGGCTACACCTTC. Its translation: CASSADRGGGYTF.